Listed here is a single TCR beta chain. Germline assignment: CDR1 SGHVS and CDR2 FNYEAQ. Trimming pared 2 bases from V and 4 bases from J, leaving 9 bases between. The CDR3 totals 14 residues. Sequenced by immunoSEQ multiplex PCR; TCRdb stores in-frame clones only, minus some. The sample consists of over 65,000 clones, approximately 97% of them appearing once. This record comes from a study of technical replicates of blood from a handful of donors. This sequence originates from a human donor in good health. Sequenced input: T cells isolated from PBMCs. The chain uses TRBV7-6 and TRBJ1-3; no firm D call. CDR3 loop: CASSLYGEGNTIYF. The CDR3 region has the DNA TGTGCCAGCAGCTTATATGGGGAGGGAAACACCATATATTTT.